A selection of T cell receptor beta chains follows, all from one sample in a study of T cell changes during pregnancy in multiple sclerosis. Profiling relied on immunoSEQ multiplex PCR, and the TCRdb table lists in-frame clones only, not all of them. The data hold 65,000 to 80,000 clones, with roughly 93% observed a single time. The sequencing here drew on peripheral blood, taken in the second trimester of pregnancy. The receptor set was obtained from a female donor with multiple sclerosis, enrolled in a pregnancy study. Both conserved end residues are part of each CDR3. The D gene is left open where the match is weak. Expanded clones get a size class; other rows say once, few or many, or leave the size out.

j_call	d_call	clone_size	v_call	cdr3_aa	cdr3_nt
TRBJ2-7	NA	NA	TRBV7-7	CASSLAPGHEQYF	TGTGCTAGCAGCTTAGCGCCCGGTCACGAGCAGTACTTC
TRBJ1-5	TRBD1	NA	TRBV5-6	CASSTGTGNQPQHF	TGTGCCAGCAGCACCGGGACAGGGAATCAGCCCCAGCATTTT
TRBJ2-3	NA	NA	TRBV6-4	CASSESGGLTQYF	TGTGCCAGCAGTGAGTCCGGGGGATTGACGCAGTATTTT
TRBJ1-1	NA	NA	TRBV7-9	CASSLETANTEAFF	TGTGCCAGCAGCTTAGAGACTGCGAACACTGAAGCTTTCTTT
TRBJ1-5	TRBD1	NA	TRBV29-1	CSVGTGDNQPQHF	TGCAGCGTTGGGACAGGGGACAATCAGCCCCAGCATTTT
TRBJ2-7	NA	NA	TRBV6-5	CASSYTNMVSEQYF	TGTGCCAGCAGTTACACAAATATGGTCAGCGAGCAGTACTTC
TRBJ1-5	NA	NA	TRBV5-6	CASSARQNNQPQHF	TGTGCCAGCAGCGCCCGACAGAACAATCAGCCCCAGCATTTT
TRBJ2-3	TRBD1	NA	TRBV25-1	CASSSQIRDRGPDTQYF	TGTGCCAGCAGTAGTCAAATCCGGGACAGGGGCCCAGATACGCAGTATTTT
TRBJ1-5	NA	NA	TRBV10-3	CAISASNQPQHF	TGTGCCATCAGTGCTAGTAATCAGCCCCAGCATTTT
TRBJ1-5	TRBD1	NA	TRBV19	CASSGTGGPNQPQHF	TGTGCCAGTAGTGGGACAGGGGGCCCCAATCAGCCCCAGCATTTT
TRBJ1-2	NA	once	TRBV6-5	CASSYSTNYGYTF	TGTGCCAGCAGTTACTCTACAAACTATGGCTACACCTTC
TRBJ1-2	NA	NA	TRBV10-3	CAISENIINYGYTF	TGTGCCATCAGTGAGAATATTATTAACTATGGCTACACCTTC
TRBJ2-1	NA	NA	TRBV5-1	CASSWPDNYNEQFF	TGCGCCAGCAGCTGGCCGGACAATTACAATGAGCAGTTCTTC
TRBJ2-1	TRBD2	NA	TRBV5-1	CASSLVSGSTYNEQFF	TGCGCCAGCAGCTTGGTGAGCGGGAGCACCTACAATGAGCAGTTCTTC
TRBJ2-1	TRBD1	NA	TRBV5-1	CASSLGQGVGNEQFF	TGCGCCAGCAGCCTGGGACAGGGAGTCGGTAATGAGCAGTTCTTC
TRBJ1-5	NA	NA	TRBV6-1	CASSPEGDQPQHF	TGTGCCAGCAGCCCCGAGGGGGACCAGCCCCAGCATTTT
TRBJ2-1	NA	NA	TRBV30	CAWSGLTIRNEQFF	TGTGCCTGGAGTGGGTTAACTATCCGCAATGAGCAGTTCTTC
TRBJ2-1	TRBD2	NA	TRBV4-1	CASSSPGGLYEQFF	TGCGCCAGCAGTAGCCCGGGGGGGCTCTATGAGCAGTTCTTC
TRBJ2-1	NA	NA	TRBV2	CASLLLMEQFF	TGTGCCAGCCTCCTCTTAATGGAGCAGTTCTTC
TRBJ2-7	NA	NA	TRBV10-3	CAISGVSDEQYF	TGTGCCATCAGTGGAGTCTCGGACGAGCAGTACTTC
TRBJ1-6	NA	few	TRBV7-9	CASSYTGPGDSPLHF	TGTGCCAGCAGCTACACCGGACCCGGGGATTCACCCCTCCACTTT
TRBJ1-4	TRBD1	NA	TRBV4-1	CASKNPGQGTGKLFF	TGCGCCAGCAAAAATCCGGGACAGGGGACGGGTAAACTGTTTTTT
TRBJ1-2	TRBD1	few	TRBV6-5	CASSYFGQGDYGYTF	TGTGCCAGCAGTTACTTCGGACAGGGTGACTATGGCTACACCTTC
TRBJ1-6	NA	once	TRBV9	CASSVQGSPLHF	TGTGCCAGCAGCGTACAGGGGTCACCCCTCCACTTT
TRBJ1-2	NA	NA	TRBV5-1	CASSPGDTSNYGYTF	TGCGCCAGCAGTCCCGGGGACACCTCTAACTATGGCTACACCTTC
TRBJ2-7	NA	NA	TRBV27	CASSFYPTYEQYF	TGTGCCAGCAGTTTTTACCCTACCTACGAGCAGTACTTC
TRBJ2-7	TRBD1	NA	TRBV2	CASNRLQGGYEQYF	TGTGCCAGCAATCGGCTACAGGGGGGCTACGAGCAGTACTTC
TRBJ1-2	NA	NA	TRBV6-5	CASSYSSGSGYGYTF	TGTGCCAGCAGTTACTCGAGTGGGAGTGGCTATGGCTACACCTTC
TRBJ1-5	NA	NA	TRBV25-1	CASSEGGQGNQPQHF	TGTGCCAGCAGTGAAGGTGGCCAGGGCAATCAGCCCCAGCATTTT
TRBJ1-1	NA	NA	TRBV9	CASSVGENTEAFF	TGTGCCAGCAGCGTAGGAGAGAACACTGAAGCTTTCTTT
TRBJ1-1	NA	NA	TRBV6-6	CASSYSFGTEAFF	TGTGCCAGCAGTTACTCGTTCGGGACTGAAGCTTTCTTT
TRBJ2-3	NA	NA	TRBV2	CASSDVGNTDTQYF	TGTGCCAGCAGTGATGTGGGCAACACAGATACGCAGTATTTT
TRBJ1-1	NA	NA	TRBV5-1	CASSFVEEGEAFF	TGCGCCAGCAGCTTTGTCGAAGAGGGAGAAGCTTTCTTT
TRBJ1-3	TRBD1	NA	TRBV5-1	CASSMWDSRNTIYF	TGCGCCAGCAGCATGTGGGACAGCCGAAACACCATATATTTT
TRBJ2-7	NA	NA	TRBV5-1	CASRPTPGSPYEQYF	TGCGCCAGCAGACCGACGCCCGGGTCCCCCTACGAGCAGTACTTC
TRBJ2-2	TRBD1	NA	TRBV14	CASSLNRGRITGELFF	TGTGCCAGCAGCCTTAACAGGGGGCGAATTACCGGGGAGCTGTTTTTT
TRBJ1-4	TRBD1	NA	TRBV19	CASAGTGATNEKLFF	TGTGCCAGCGCGGGGACAGGCGCAACTAATGAAAAACTGTTTTTT
TRBJ2-2	TRBD1	NA	TRBV5-6	CASLNTNRGAGELFF	TGTGCCAGCCTGAACACCAACAGGGGTGCCGGGGAGCTGTTTTTT
TRBJ1-3	TRBD1	once	TRBV5-6	CASSLGSGQDNSGNTIYF	TGTGCCAGCAGTTTGGGATCGGGACAGGACAACTCTGGAAACACCATATATTTT
TRBJ2-5	TRBD2	NA	TRBV19	CASSIAGGAGETQYF	TGTGCCAGTAGTATTGCCGGGGGGGCCGGGGAGACCCAGTACTTC
TRBJ1-4	NA	once	TRBV5-1	CASSGALGTNEKLFF	TGCGCCAGCAGTGGGGCGCTGGGAACTAATGAAAAACTGTTTTTT
TRBJ2-5	NA	NA	TRBV7-9	CASSPRMKQGRGEETQYF	TGTGCCAGCAGCCCACGAATGAAACAGGGCCGGGGAGAAGAGACCCAGTACTTC
TRBJ2-3	TRBD2	NA	TRBV6-4	CASSDSSGGATDTQYF	TGTGCCAGCAGTGACTCGAGCGGGGGGGCCACAGATACGCAGTATTTT
TRBJ1-1	NA	NA	TRBV21-1	CASSKSGRTEAFF	TGTGCCAGCAGCAAGTCAGGGAGGACTGAAGCTTTCTTT
TRBJ2-2	TRBD2	NA	TRBV6-6	CASIGTGRINTGELFF	TGTGCCAGCATTGGTACCGGGAGGATCAACACCGGGGAGCTGTTTTTT
TRBJ2-2	NA	NA	TRBV4-1	CASSQGVVGQFNTGELFF	TGCGCCAGCAGCCAAGGGGTCGTAGGACAGTTCAACACCGGGGAGCTGTTTTTT
TRBJ2-1	TRBD2	NA	TRBV19	CASSIVAGAGNEQFF	TGTGCCAGTAGTATCGTAGCGGGGGCGGGCAATGAGCAGTTCTTC
TRBJ1-2	TRBD1	NA	TRBV27	CASSLSAGGPFGGYTF	TGTGCCAGCAGTTTATCTGCAGGGGGACCCTTTGGTGGCTACACCTTC
TRBJ2-7	NA	NA	TRBV6-5	CASSRFYEQYF	TGTGCCAGCAGCCGGTTCTACGAGCAGTACTTC
TRBJ1-2	NA	NA	TRBV7-2	CASSTTANYGYTF	TGTGCCAGCAGCACAACAGCTAACTATGGCTACACCTTC
TRBJ2-2	NA	once	TRBV7-6	CASSLPSNTGELFF	TGTGCCAGCAGCTTACCTTCTAACACCGGGGAGCTGTTTTTT